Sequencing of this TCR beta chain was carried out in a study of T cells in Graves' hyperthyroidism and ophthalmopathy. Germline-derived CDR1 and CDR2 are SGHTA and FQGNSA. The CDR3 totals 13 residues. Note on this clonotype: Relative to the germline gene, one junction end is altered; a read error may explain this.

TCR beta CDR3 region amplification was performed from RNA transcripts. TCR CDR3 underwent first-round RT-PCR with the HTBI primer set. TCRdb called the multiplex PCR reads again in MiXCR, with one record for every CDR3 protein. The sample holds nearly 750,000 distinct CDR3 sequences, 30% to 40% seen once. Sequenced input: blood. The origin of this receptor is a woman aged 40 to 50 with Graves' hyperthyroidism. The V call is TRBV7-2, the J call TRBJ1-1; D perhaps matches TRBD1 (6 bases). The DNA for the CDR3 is TGTGCCAGCAGCCAAGGGGGGAGCGGGGGGGGGGTCTTT. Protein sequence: CASSQGGSGGGVF.